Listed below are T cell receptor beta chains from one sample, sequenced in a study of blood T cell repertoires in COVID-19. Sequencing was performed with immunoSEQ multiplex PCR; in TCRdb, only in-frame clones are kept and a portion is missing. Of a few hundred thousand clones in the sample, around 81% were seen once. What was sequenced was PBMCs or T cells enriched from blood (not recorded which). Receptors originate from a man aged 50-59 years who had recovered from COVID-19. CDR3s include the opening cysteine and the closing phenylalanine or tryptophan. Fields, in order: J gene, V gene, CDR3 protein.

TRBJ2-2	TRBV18	CASSPFLAEIWELFF
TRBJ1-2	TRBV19	CASSIAEGAGIF
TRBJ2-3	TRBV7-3	CASSVGAGGPDTQYF
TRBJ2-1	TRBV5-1	CASSLRQVSYNEQFF
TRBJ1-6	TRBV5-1	CASSLVVTRGRGSRSPLHF
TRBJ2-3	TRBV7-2	CASSLRWAGQVLGDTQYF
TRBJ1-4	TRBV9	CASSVGPTGGEKLFF
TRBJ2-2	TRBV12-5	CASGPVGLAPHTGELFF
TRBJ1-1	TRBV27	CASSPARGTLTEAFF
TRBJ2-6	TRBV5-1	CASSWDFSSGANVLTF
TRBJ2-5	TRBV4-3	CASSQVGGGLVQETQYF
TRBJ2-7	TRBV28	CASTPYPGTGRQREYF
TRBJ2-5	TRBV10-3	CAISESTRQETQYF
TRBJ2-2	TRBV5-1	CASRSNTGELFF
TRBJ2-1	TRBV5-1	CASTLVSSYNEQFF
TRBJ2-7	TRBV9	CASSVFDRGREQYF
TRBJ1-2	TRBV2	CASSEGQGFYGYTF
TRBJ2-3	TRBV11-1	CASSLDRLVGDTQYF
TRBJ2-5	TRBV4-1	CASSRGLAQETQYF
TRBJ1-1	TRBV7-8	CASSPGVAGGIPEAFF
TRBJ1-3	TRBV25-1	CASSDWTDSGNTIYF
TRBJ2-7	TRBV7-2	CASSRRWGASYEQYF
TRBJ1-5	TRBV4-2	CASSLEGGGLNQPQHF
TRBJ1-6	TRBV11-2	CASTSGSYNSPLHF
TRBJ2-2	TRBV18	CASSPYSQGAGELFF
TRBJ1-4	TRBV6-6	CATGQGYEKLFF
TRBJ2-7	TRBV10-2	CASAQGQLREQYF
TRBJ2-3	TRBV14	CASSPRFTDTQYF
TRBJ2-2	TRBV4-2	CASSQMGLAGVNTGELFF
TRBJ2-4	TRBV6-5	CASTAGTIAKNIQYF
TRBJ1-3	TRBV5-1	CASSLERSETGNTIYF
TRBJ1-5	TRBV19	CASTPEVRAVGQPQHF
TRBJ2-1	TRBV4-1	CASSHREGTGGHEQFF
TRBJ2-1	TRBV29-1	CSVDGGTRHNEQFF
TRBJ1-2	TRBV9	CASSPRQGQDYGYTF
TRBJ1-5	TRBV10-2	CASSLSGSNQPQHF
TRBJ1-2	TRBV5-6	CASSRQGPNYGYTF
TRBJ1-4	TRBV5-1	CASSAGQTKNEKLFF
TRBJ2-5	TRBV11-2	CASTLEPTGTQYF
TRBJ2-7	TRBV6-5	CASSLDRVVLEQYF
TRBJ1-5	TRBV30	CAWKQGAGQPQHF
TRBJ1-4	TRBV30	CASPLSGVVGKLFF
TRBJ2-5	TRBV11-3	CASSRDGSGSAETQYF
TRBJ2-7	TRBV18	CASSPDLSSYEQYF